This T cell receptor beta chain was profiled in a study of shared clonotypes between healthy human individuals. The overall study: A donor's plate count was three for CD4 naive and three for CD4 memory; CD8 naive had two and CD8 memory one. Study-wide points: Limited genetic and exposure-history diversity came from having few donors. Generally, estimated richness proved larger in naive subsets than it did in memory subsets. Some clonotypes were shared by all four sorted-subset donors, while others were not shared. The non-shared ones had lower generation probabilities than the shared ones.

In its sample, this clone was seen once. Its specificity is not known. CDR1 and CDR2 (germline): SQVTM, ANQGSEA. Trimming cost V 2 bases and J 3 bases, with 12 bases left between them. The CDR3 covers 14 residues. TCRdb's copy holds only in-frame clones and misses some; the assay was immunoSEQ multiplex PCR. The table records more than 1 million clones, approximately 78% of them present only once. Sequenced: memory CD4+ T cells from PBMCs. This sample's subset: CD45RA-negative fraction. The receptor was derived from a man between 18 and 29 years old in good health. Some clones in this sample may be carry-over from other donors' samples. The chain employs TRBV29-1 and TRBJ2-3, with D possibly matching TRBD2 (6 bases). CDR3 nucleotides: TGCAGCGTTGAAACGGGACTCCGAACAGATACGCAGTATTTT. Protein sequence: CSVETGLRTDTQYF.